This T cell receptor beta chain is from a study of shared clonotypes between healthy human individuals. The CDR3 sequence is 14 residues long. From germline, CDR1 is SNHLY and CDR2 FYNNEI. Trimming cost V 6 bases and J 8 bases; bases outside gene matches: 8. The protocol was immunoSEQ multiplex PCR, while the TCRdb copy is restricted to in-frame clones and leaves out a portion. The sample contains about 2.4 million clones, roughly 92% of which appear only once. Sequenced input: naive CD4+ T cells sorted from blood. Subset denoted: CD45RA+ positively selected. The receptor was derived from a young man in good health. The chain couples TRBV2 to TRBJ1-4, with 8 positions matching TRBD1. CDR3 residues: CASRVDRGGEKLFF. In DNA, the CDR3 is TGTGCCAGCAGAGTCGACAGGGGAGGGGAAAAACTGTTTTTT.